This T cell receptor beta chain was documented in a study of shared clonotypes between healthy human individuals. Assay: immunoSEQ multiplex PCR; the TCRdb copy retains only in-frame clones and omits some. The repertoire holds about 2 million clones, with over 85% as singletons. The CDR3 runs to 15 residues. Germline CDR1 MNHEY, CDR2 SMNVEV (reference sequence). Losses at the gene ends were 5 bases for V and 2 bases for J; bases not matched to a gene: 9. Terminally differentiated effector memory CD45RA+ cells were left out of the naive CD8 fraction, which was CD45RO-negative and positively selected for CCR7.

The sample comprised naive CD8+ T cells sorted from blood. This sequence was found in a man younger than 35 in good health. The chain links TRBV27 to TRBJ2-7; TRBD1 matches 7 bases. The DNA of the CDR3 is TGTGCCAGCAGTCCCTTTAAGGGACAGCCCTACGAGCAGTACTTC. The encoded protein is CASSPFKGQPYEQYF.